This T cell receptor (beta chain) was recorded in a study of blood T cells in healthy people across ages. Alongside a J-beta primer mix, a sample-barcoded 5' primer served in a second PCR lasting about 7 to 11 cycles. From the 5' RACE reads, TCRdb called clonotypes with MiXCR, one entry per CDR3 protein. The sample gives approximately 1.5 million distinct CDR3 sequences, almost 35% of which show up once; about 11% is in the top ten. V lost 6 bases, J lost 2 bases, and 13 bases lay in between. CDR3 size: 14 residues. Sequenced material: blood. The clonotype originates from a woman aged 25 to 39 in good health. The rearrangement uses TRBV12-3 or TRBV12-4 and TRBJ1-1, with a possible D match to TRBD1 (6 bases). In DNA, the CDR3 is TGTGCCAGCAGGACGGGACAACTAAACACTGAAGCTTTCTTT. Translating it yields CASRTGQLNTEAFF.